This T cell receptor (beta chain) stems from a study of T cell changes during pregnancy in multiple sclerosis. The repertoire was sequenced with immunoSEQ multiplex PCR; TCRdb's copy has only in-frame clones and lacks some. The repertoire includes around 58,000 clones, under 95% of them detected once, and approximately 0.49% sits in the top ten. Germline trimming cut 3 bases from V and 5 bases from J; bases unmatched to any gene: 9. CDR1 is MGHRA, CDR2 YSYEKL, per germline. The length of the CDR3 is 16 residues. The source of this sequence is a female donor in good health, enrolled as a control in a pregnancy study. Specimen: CD4+ T cells from peripheral blood mononuclear cells, collected after pregnancy. The chain uses TRBV4-1 and TRBJ2-5, with 10 nucleotides matching TRBD1. The CDR3 is CASSQEGQGFLETQYF. The DNA of the CDR3 is TGCGCCAGCAGCCAGGAGGGACAGGGGTTTTTGGAGACCCAGTACTTC.